These 16 T cell receptor beta chains were sequenced from one sample in a study of cytomegalovirus exposure and HLA in healthy donors. With 60 Vbeta and 13 Jbeta primers, the PCR was carried out. Clones were read by immunoSEQ multiplex PCR, and TCRdb kept only the in-frame ones, dropping some. The sample shows about 130,000 clones, more than 65% of them seen only once. Specimen: PBMCs. Receptors were obtained from a woman aged 60-75 years in good health and CMV-seropositive.

In its sample, this clone was seen a few times. CDR3: CASSTGYGEGEKLFF. DNA for the CDR3: TGTGCCAGCAGCACCGGCTACGGGGAGGGTGAAAAACTGTTTTTT. The chain uses TRBV7-9 and TRBJ1-4; D is unresolved. CDR3 length: 15 amino acids. Germline loops: CDR1 SEHNR, CDR2 FQNEAQ (reference sequence). V lost 5 bases to trimming and J lost 7 bases, with 17 bases between them.

V and J are TRBV7-3 and TRBJ2-2; 9 positions match TRBD1. The V gene end was trimmed by 5 bases and the J gene end by 1 base; junction bases not matched to a gene: 8. The CDR3 has 17 amino acids. From germline, CDR1 is SGHTA and CDR2 FQGTGA. For the CDR3, the DNA is TGTGCCAGCAGCCGATGGGACAGGGCATTGAACACCGGGGAGCTGTTTTTT. Translating gives CASSRWDRALNTGELFF.

This clone was counted once. This chain uses TRBV4-1 with TRBJ2-7, with D possibly being TRBD2 (6 bases). The germline V gene has CDR1 MGHRA and CDR2 YSYEKL. V was clipped by 3 bases and J by 3 bases, with 12 bases between them. This CDR3 spans 14 amino acids. CDR3 sequence: CASSHTGVGYEQYF. The CDR3 nucleotides are TGCGCCAGCAGCCATACGGGGGTGGGCTACGAGCAGTACTTC.

The J gene is TRBJ1-5, the V gene TRBV5-6, with D possibly being TRBD1 (6 bases). Germline CDR1 reads SGHDT; CDR2 reads YYEEEE. The V end lost 0 bases, the J end lost 0 bases, and 16 bases lay between the germline ends. This CDR3 comprises 18 residues. The CDR3 loop reads CASSLGGPGEASNQPQHF. Written as DNA, the CDR3 is TGTGCCAGCAGCTTGGGAGGCCCAGGGGAAGCTAGCAATCAGCCCCAGCATTTT.

This clone came up once. V usage is TRBV2 and J usage is TRBJ1-6; 7 bases align to TRBD1. J gave up 9 bases and V 8 bases, and 4 bases lay outside the gene matches. Germline CDR1 is SNHLY and CDR2 is FYNNEI. This CDR3 is 12 amino acids long. CDR3 region: CASRTGASPLHF. CDR3 DNA sequence: TGTGCCAGCCGTACAGGGGCTTCACCCCTCCACTTT.

V is TRBV19 and J is TRBJ2-5; 9 positions match TRBD2. Germline V lookup: CDR1 LNHDA, CDR2 SQIVND (reference sequence). CDR3 size: 16 residues. The J segment lost 2 bases and the V segment lost 1 base, leaving 5 bases of the junction unmatched. The CDR3 region has the DNA TGTGCCAGTAGTATAGGGCCTAGCGGGGTACAAGAGACCCAGTACTTC. This encodes CASSIGPSGVQETQYF. The whole variable domain, remainder taken from reference TRBV19 and TRBJ2-5, is DGGITQSPKYLFRKEGQNVTLSCEQNLNHDAMYWYRQDPGQGLRLIYYSQIVNDFQKGDIAEGYSVSREKKESFPLTVTSAQKNPTAFYLCASSIGPSGVQETQYFGPGTRLLVL.

The V and J genes are TRBV4-3 and TRBJ2-7; 10 nucleotides agree with TRBD2. The CDR3 contains 15 residues. J gave up 5 bases and V 0 bases, and 4 bases lay outside the gene matches. Germline values: CDR1 LGHNA, CDR2 YSLEER. The CDR3: CASSQEAGGADEQYF. The CDR3 DNA is TGCGCCAGCAGCCAAGAAGCGGGAGGGGCCGACGAGCAGTACTTC.

V gene TRBV7-3 combines with J gene TRBJ1-6; D is undetermined. The V gene's germline CDR1 is SGHTA and CDR2 FQGTGA. V lost 2 bases to trimming and J lost 0 bases, with 8 bases between them. This CDR3 has 16 residues. CDR3 amino acids: CASSLRGSSYNSPLHF. The CDR3 region has the DNA TGTGCCAGCAGCTTACGCGGGAGCTCCTATAATTCACCCCTCCACTTT.

The chain employs TRBV7-2 and TRBJ1-5; possibly TRBD1 for D (5 bases). Germline-derived CDR1 and CDR2 are SGHTA and FQGNSA. The CDR3 contains 15 residues. V was pared by 3 bases and J by 3 bases, with 12 bases between. DNA of the CDR3: TGTGCCAGCAGCTTGGACGGACAAAACAATCAGCCCCAGCATTTT. As protein: CASSLDGQNNQPQHF.

This chain joins TRBV29-1 and TRBJ2-3; 9 positions match TRBD2. The CDR3 spans 14 residues. J gave up 5 bases and V 8 bases, and 11 bases lay outside the gene matches. The germline V gene has CDR1 SQVTM and CDR2 ANQGSEA. CDR3 nucleotides: TGCAGCTGGAGGGCGGGAGGGCCGAAAGATACGCAGTATTTT. It yields the protein CSWRAGGPKDTQYF.

V usage is TRBV5-4 and J usage is TRBJ2-2; the match to TRBD2 covers 15 bases. CDR1 SGHNT and CDR2 YYREEE come from the germline V gene (reference sequence). V was clipped by 2 bases and J by 5 bases; unmatched bases: 1. This CDR3 is built from 16 residues. The CDR3 loop is CASSFGLAGGTGELFF. CDR3 bases: TGTGCCAGCAGCTTTGGACTAGCGGGAGGGACCGGGGAGCTGTTTTTT.

This clone has just a few counts. The rearrangement uses TRBV11-2 and TRBJ2-7; possibly TRBD2 for D (6 bases). CDR1 and CDR2 (germline): SGHAT, FQNNGV. The CDR3 has 11 residues. V lost 8 bases to trimming and J lost 7 bases, with 12 bases between them. The DNA of the CDR3 is TGTGCCAGCGGCCTCGGAGGGGAGCAGTACTTC. Amino acid sequence: CASGLGGEQYF.

In DNA, the CDR3 is TGTGCCAGCAGCTTGTCGTCGGCAGGGCAAGAGACCCAGTACTTC. This codes for CASSLSSAGQETQYF. This chain uses TRBV5-6 with TRBJ2-5, with a weak D call TRBD1 (5 bases). CDR1 is SGHDT and CDR2 is YYEEEE in the germline V gene. CDR3 length equals 15 residues. V gave up 1 base and J gave up 2 bases, with 12 bases separating them.

This clone has just a few counts. V is TRBV7-3 and J is TRBJ2-3; 8 bases are shared with TRBD2. Trimming took 2 bases from V and 3 from J; bases not matched to a gene: 4. The CDR3 consists of 15 residues. Germline V gene lookup returns CDR1 SGHTA and CDR2 FQGTGA. The CDR3 loop is CASSLLASGTDTQYF. CDR3 coding DNA: TGTGCCAGCAGCTTACTGGCTAGCGGGACAGATACGCAGTATTTT.

This clone has more than one count but fewer than ten. V usage is TRBV19 and J usage is TRBJ1-3; TRBD1 agrees at 7 bases. Germline V lookup: CDR1 LNHDA, CDR2 SQIVND (reference sequence). CDR3 length equals 13 residues. V was pared by 6 bases and J by 3 bases, with 2 bases of the junction left unmatched. CDR3 residues: CASRRDSGNTIYF. Here the CDR3 DNA reads TGTGCCAGTAGGCGGGACAGTGGAAACACCATATATTTT.

The chain recombines TRBV27 with TRBJ1-2; 9 nucleotides match TRBD1. Germline CDR1 reads MNHEY; CDR2 reads SMNVEV (reference sequence). The CDR3 covers 16 residues. V dropped 2 bases and J dropped 5; count of bases not matched to a gene: 9. The CDR3 reads CASSLTSDRGLYGYTF. The CDR3 DNA reads TGTGCCAGCAGTTTAACCTCGGACAGGGGACTATATGGCTACACCTTC.